This T cell receptor (beta chain) comes out of a study of T cells expressing NK-cell markers. About the research overall: Of eight sequenced donors, seven were HCMV-seropositive and one HCMV-seronegative.

CDR1 and CDR2 from the germline V gene are SGHRS and YFSETQ. The CDR3 spans 13 residues. TCRdb reprocessed the 5' RACE reads; each CDR3 protein has one entry and no DNA is given. The table lists roughly 280,000 distinct CDR3 sequences, with around 0.37% in the top ten. V is TRBV5-1 and J is TRBJ1-2. The receptor's source is a man aged 18 to 30 in good health. The sample consisted of blood T cells: a sorted CD56 or NKG2C T cell subset, CD4+ or CD8+ T cells, or bulk PBMC T cells (not recorded which). This CDR3 reads CASSWTDYKGYTF. Combining the CDR3 with reference TRBV5-1 and TRBJ1-2 gives the whole variable domain KAGVTQTPRYLIKTRGQQVTLSCSPISGHRSVSWYQQTPGQGLQFLFEYFSETQRNKGNFPGRFSGRQFSNSRSEMNVSTLELGDSALYLCASSWTDYKGYTFGSGTRLTVV.